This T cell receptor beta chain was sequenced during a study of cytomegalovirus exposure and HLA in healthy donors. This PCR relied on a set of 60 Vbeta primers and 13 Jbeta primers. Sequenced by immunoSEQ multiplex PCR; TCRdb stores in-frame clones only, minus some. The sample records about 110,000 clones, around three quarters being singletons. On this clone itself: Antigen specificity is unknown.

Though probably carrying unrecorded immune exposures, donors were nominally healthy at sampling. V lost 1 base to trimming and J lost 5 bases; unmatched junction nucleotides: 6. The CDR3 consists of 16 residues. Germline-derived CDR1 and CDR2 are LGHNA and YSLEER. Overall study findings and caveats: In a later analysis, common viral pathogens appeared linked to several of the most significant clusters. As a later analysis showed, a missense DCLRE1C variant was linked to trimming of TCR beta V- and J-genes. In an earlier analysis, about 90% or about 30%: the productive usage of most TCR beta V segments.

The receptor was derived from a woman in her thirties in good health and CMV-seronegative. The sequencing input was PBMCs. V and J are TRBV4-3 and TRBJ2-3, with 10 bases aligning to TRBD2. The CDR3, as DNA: TGCGCCAGCAGCCAAGTGGCTAGCGGGGGTGTAGATACGCAGTATTTT. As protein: CASSQVASGGVDTQYF.